This passage covers 9 T cell receptor beta chains from one sample sequenced in a study of cytomegalovirus exposure and HLA in healthy donors. Primers: 60 Vbeta forward and 13 Jbeta reverse. The table came from immunoSEQ multiplex PCR; TCRdb's copy has only in-frame clones and leaves some out. This table holds 300,000 or so clones, about four fifths found once. Sequencing was done on a sample of PBMCs. The receptor set was obtained from a woman in her forties in good health and CMV-seropositive.

V usage is TRBV29-1 and J usage is TRBJ2-3; tentative D call: TRBD2 (6 bases). This CDR3 has 13 residues. Per the germline V gene, CDR1 is SQVTM and CDR2 is ANQGSEA. With 7 bases removed from V and 4 bases from J, the gap between germline ends came to 15 bases. The CDR3 DNA sequence: TGCAGCGCCGTCAGACTAGTAGCAGATACGCAGTATTTT. Translating gives CSAVRLVADTQYF.

The CDR3 DNA reads as TGCGCCAGCAGCCCGGGACAGGGGAATGAGCAGTTCTTC. Encoded protein: CASSPGQGNEQFF. The chain joins TRBV5-1 to TRBJ2-1; 10 bases are a match to TRBD1. The junction had 2 bases not matched to a gene; V was cut back by 4 bases and J by 7 bases. Germline CDR1 reads SGHRS; CDR2 reads YFSETQ. CDR3 length: 13 residues.

The rearrangement uses TRBV6-5 and TRBJ2-3, with a weak D call TRBD2 (5 bases). V was clipped by 5 bases and J by 2 bases, with 11 bases between them. There are 14 residues in the CDR3. The germline gives CDR1 MNHEY, CDR2 SVGAGI. CDR3 sequence (DNA): TGTGCCAGCAGTCCCGGGATCTACACAGATACGCAGTATTTT. Residues: CASSPGIYTDTQYF.

The chain links TRBV7-2 to TRBJ2-7, with D possibly TRBD2 on 5 matching bases. Trimming cost V 1 base and J 4 bases, with 11 bases left between them. CDR1 is SGHTA, CDR2 FQGNSA, per germline. This CDR3 region has 14 residues. In DNA form, the CDR3 reads TGTGCCAGCAGCTTAGGGGGAGCTCGGTACGAGCAGTACTTC. Amino acids: CASSLGGARYEQYF.

J is TRBJ1-5 and V is TRBV19, with 7 bases matching TRBD1. CDR1 LNHDA and CDR2 SQIVND come from the germline V gene (reference sequence). With 7 bases clipped from V and 0 bases from J, the junction kept 3 bases outside the gene matches. This CDR3 has 14 residues. CDR3 nucleotides: TGTGCCAGTAACACAGGGGATAGCAATCAGCCCCAGCATTTT. Its protein is CASNTGDSNQPQHF.

The genes are TRBV7-9 and TRBJ1-2, with D perhaps matching TRBD1 (5 bases). The CDR3 spans 15 residues. V lost 0 bases and J lost 4, with 12 bases in between. The germline V gene has CDR1 SEHNR and CDR2 FQNEAQ (reference sequence). This chain's CDR3 is CASSLAGREIYGYTF. For the CDR3, the DNA is TGTGCCAGCAGCTTAGCTGGCAGGGAAATCTATGGCTACACCTTC.

The chain is built from TRBV28 and TRBJ1-5; D is unresolved. This CDR3 region has 13 residues. Germline CDR1 is MDHEN and CDR2 is SYDVKM. V lost 2 bases, J lost 10 bases, and 12 bases lay in between. CDR3 DNA: TGTGCCAGCAGTTTACGGGAGGCCCTTCCCCAGCATTTT. Translation gives CASSLREALPQHF.

The chain is built from TRBV7-9 and TRBJ2-2, with 11 bases aligning to TRBD1. With V trimmed by 5 bases and J by 6 bases, 2 bases remained unmatched. The CDR3 extends over 14 amino acids. CDR1 is SEHNR and CDR2 is FQNEAQ in the germline V gene (reference sequence). The CDR3 loop reads CASSGQGAPGELFF. DNA of the CDR3: TGTGCCAGCAGCGGACAGGGGGCGCCCGGGGAGCTGTTTTTT.

The chain has TRBV5-1 and TRBJ2-7; D ambiguous. The CDR3 has 12 residues. Trimming shortened V by 3 bases and J by 3 bases, and 7 bases separated the two germline ends. Germline CDR1 reads SGHRS; CDR2 reads YFSETQ. The CDR3 is CASSSRDYEQYF. CDR3 DNA: TGCGCCAGCAGCTCTCGAGACTACGAGCAGTACTTC.